This passage covers 14 T cell receptor beta chains from one sample sequenced in a study of blood T cell repertoires in COVID-19. Measured with immunoSEQ multiplex PCR; TCRdb has only the in-frame clones, and not every one. The sample lists around 220,000 clones; 86% were seen once. Sequenced input: peripheral blood. These receptors came from a woman in her 50s with COVID-19, enrolled during active disease.

As concerns this clone: The sample carries other DNA sequences with the same CDR3. V is TRBV12-3 or TRBV12-4 and J is TRBJ1-1; no definite D call. V lost 1 base and J lost 2, with 5 bases in between. This CDR3 has 13 amino acids. The CDR3 spells CASSLGPNTEAFF. The DNA for the CDR3 is TGTGCCAGCAGTTTAGGGCCAAACACTGAAGCTTTCTTT.

J is TRBJ2-1 and V is TRBV10-1; maybe TRBD1 (5 bases). The CDR3 sequence is 16 residues long. The ends were cut back, 5 bases at V and 6 bases at J, with 20 bases in the middle. CDR1 and CDR2 from the germline V gene are WNHNN and SYGVQD (reference sequence). The CDR3 DNA is TGCGCCAGCAGTTTCGGGCAAGACAGAAGGAGCAATGAGCAGTTCTTC. Its translation: CASSFGQDRRSNEQFF.

This chain links TRBV27 with TRBJ2-1, with D tentatively TRBD2 (7 bases). The CDR3 contains 15 residues. Germline V gene data show CDR1 as MNHEY and CDR2 as SMNVEV (reference sequence). V was shortened by 8 bases and J by 1 base, with 15 bases between the two germline ends. DNA of the CDR3: TGTGCCAGCGGTGATAGGGGGGGATCCTACAATGAGCAGTTCTTC. Protein: CASGDRGGSYNEQFF.

This rearrangement joins TRBV5-4 to TRBJ2-1; TRBD1 agrees at 11 bases. The CDR3 covers 14 residues. Losses at the gene ends were 4 bases for V and 8 bases for J; bases not matched to a gene: 5. Germline V gene sequence: CDR1 SGHNT, CDR2 YYREEE (reference sequence). The CDR3 DNA reads TGTGCCAGCAGCAGGGACAGGGGGGCCCATGAGCAGTTCTTC. It specifies CASSRDRGAHEQFF.

The V call is TRBV10-3, the J call TRBJ1-4, with TRBD1 identical over 8 bases. Germline CDR1 reads ENHRY; CDR2 reads SYGVKD. The J segment lost 7 bases and the V segment lost 0 bases, leaving 4 bases of the junction unmatched. The CDR3 has 15 residues. In DNA, the CDR3 is TGTGCCATCAGTGAGTCGGGACAGGTTTCTGAAAAACTGTTTTTT. Encoded protein: CAISESGQVSEKLFF.

The rearrangement uses TRBV30 and TRBJ2-2; TRBD1 matches at 7 bases. CDR3 size: 15 residues. The germline V gene encodes CDR1 GTSNPN and CDR2 SVGIG (reference sequence). Losses at the gene ends were 0 bases for V and 6 bases for J; bases not matched to a gene: 7. This CDR3 reads CAWSVQGQSSGELFF. The CDR3 DNA sequence: TGTGCCTGGAGTGTACAGGGACAGAGCTCCGGGGAGCTGTTTTTT.

This clone was observed a handful of times. DNA of the CDR3: TGCGCCAGCAGCTTGTTCGCCCCGACAGGGGTAAGCACTGAAGCTTTCTTT. This codes for CASSLFAPTGVSTEAFF. The chain is built from TRBV5-1 and TRBJ1-1; TRBD1 aligns across 8 bases. V lost 1 base and J lost 4; bases outside the gene matches: 12. The CDR3 runs 17 residues. CDR1 and CDR2 (germline): SGHRS, YFSETQ.

This clone showed up just once. The chain employs TRBV10-2 and TRBJ2-7, with D perhaps matching TRBD1 (6 bases). V gave up 4 bases and J gave up 2 bases, with 6 bases separating them. This CDR3 has 12 residues. CDR1 and CDR2 (germline): WSHSY, SAAADI. The CDR3 coding sequence is TGCGCCAGCAGTGGGGGGCCCTACGAGCAGTACTTC. Protein product: CASSGGPYEQYF.

This clone was detected once. The rearrangement uses TRBV5-4 and TRBJ2-1; 10 bases are a match to TRBD2. CDR3 size: 15 residues. Trimming took 4 bases from V and 6 from J; bases not matched to a gene: 7. Germline V gives CDR1 SGHNT, CDR2 YYREEE (reference sequence). CDR3 nucleotides: TGTGCCAGCAGCCTATCTAGCGGGGGCCGCAATGAGCAGTTCTTC. Translated: CASSLSSGGRNEQFF.

V usage is TRBV15 and J usage is TRBJ1-2, with D possibly being TRBD1 (5 bases). Germline values: CDR1 LNHNV, CDR2 YYDKDF (reference sequence). The CDR3 loop spans 13 amino acids. The germline V and J ends were trimmed by 1 base and 8 bases, with 11 bases remaining between them. The CDR3 loop is CATSRGRAGGYTF. The CDR3 DNA reads TGTGCCACCAGCAGAGGCAGGGCAGGAGGCTACACCTTC.

The V gene is TRBV19, the J gene TRBJ2-5, with 8 bases fitting TRBD1. J lost 1 base, V lost 5 bases, and 12 bases had no gene match. This CDR3 contains 17 residues. CDR1 and CDR2 from the germline V gene are LNHDA and SQIVND (reference sequence). The CDR3 sequence: CASSPPPPQGAQETQYF. The CDR3 bases are TGTGCCAGTAGTCCTCCTCCCCCCCAGGGGGCCCAAGAGACCCAGTACTTC.

The chain couples TRBV19 to TRBJ1-5, with D perhaps TRBD1 (5 bases). The CDR3 is made up of 16 amino acids. From germline, CDR1 is LNHDA and CDR2 SQIVND (reference sequence). Trimming removed 1 base from V and 0 bases from J, with 10 bases in between. CDR3 in DNA: TGTGCCAGTAGTATAGGAGACAGACCTAGCAATCAGCCCCAGCATTTT. It encodes CASSIGDRPSNQPQHF.

The chain joins TRBV5-1 to TRBJ1-4, with D possibly being TRBD1 (6 bases). The germline gives CDR1 SGHRS, CDR2 YFSETQ. V was trimmed by 2 bases and J by 8 bases, leaving 16 bases between them. The CDR3 sequence is 15 residues long. In DNA, the CDR3 is TGCGCCAGCAGCTTTGGAACAGGGTCCCCCGAAAAACTGTTTTTT. Its translation: CASSFGTGSPEKLFF.

The CDR3 spells CASSLDRGNEKLFF. CDR3 bases: TGTGCCAGCAGTTTAGACAGGGGGAATGAAAAACTGTTTTTT. The rearrangement joins TRBV27 to TRBJ1-4; TRBD1 aligns across 9 bases. From germline, CDR1 is MNHEY and CDR2 SMNVEV (reference sequence). The CDR3 spans 14 residues. Trimming removed 2 bases from V and 5 bases from J; junction bases left unmatched: 0.